The 20 T cell receptor beta chains reported below all come from one sample, sequenced in a study of cytomegalovirus exposure and HLA in healthy donors. This PCR relied on a set of 60 Vbeta primers and 13 Jbeta primers. The protocol was immunoSEQ multiplex PCR, while the TCRdb copy is restricted to in-frame clones and leaves out a portion. This sample's table has 90,000 to 130,000 clones. The material sequenced was PBMCs. The receptors here all came from a man aged 30-40 years in good health and CMV-seronegative.

This chain links TRBV18 with TRBJ1-1, with TRBD1 matching over 10 bases. Germline V gene data show CDR1 as KGHSH and CDR2 as LQKENI. The CDR3 is 14 amino acids. V lost 3 bases to trimming and J lost 3 bases; unmatched junction nucleotides: 1. The CDR3, as DNA: TGTGCCAGCTCACCGGGGACAGGGGACACTGAAGCTTTCTTT. Protein sequence: CASSPGTGDTEAFF.

This chain uses TRBV28 with TRBJ2-7; unclear D gene. V gave up 4 bases and J gave up 3 bases, with 19 bases separating them. CDR1 is MDHEN and CDR2 is SYDVKM in the germline V gene. The CDR3 is 16 amino acids. The CDR3 bases are TGTGCCAGCAGTTCTCCCGGAGCCGTACTTGGCTACGAGCAGTACTTC. It is translated as CASSSPGAVLGYEQYF.

The V gene is TRBV4-3, the J gene TRBJ1-4, with 7 positions matching TRBD1. Germline CDR1 reads LGHNA; CDR2 reads YSLEER. The J segment lost 0 bases and the V segment lost 1 base, leaving 11 bases of the junction unmatched. There are 19 residues in the CDR3. The CDR3 DNA reads TGCGCCAGCAGCCAAGCAAGCCCGGGACAGCTACCAACTAATGAAAAACTGTTTTTT. Its translation is CASSQASPGQLPTNEKLFF.

The chain uses TRBV6-5 and TRBJ2-7, with 7 positions matching TRBD1. CDR3 length: 13 amino acids. The J segment lost 0 bases and the V segment lost 5 bases, leaving 1 base of the junction unmatched. The germline CDR1 and CDR2 sequences are MNHEY and SVGAGI. The CDR3 bases are TGTGCCAGCAGTGACAGGGTCTCCTACGAGCAGTACTTC. Its protein product is CASSDRVSYEQYF.

The chain couples TRBV5-5 to TRBJ2-3; no clear D gene. CDR3 length: 12 residues. Trimming took 2 bases from V and 6 from J, leaving 7 bases between them. Germline loops: CDR1 SGHKS, CDR2 YYEKEE (reference sequence). The CDR3: CASSFPPDTQYF. The CDR3 DNA reads as TGTGCCAGCAGCTTCCCTCCTGATACGCAGTATTTT.

The rearrangement uses TRBV19 and TRBJ2-5, with TRBD2 matching 13 bases. J gave up 0 bases and V 3 bases, and 7 bases lay outside the gene matches. The CDR3 totals 18 residues. Germline V gene data show CDR1 as LNHDA and CDR2 as SQIVND (reference sequence). CDR3 bases: TGTGCCAGTAGTATTACGTGGGGACTAGCGGGGTACCAAGAGACCCAGTACTTC. Its translation: CASSITWGLAGYQETQYF.

This sequence joins TRBV7-8 and TRBJ1-1; D gene uncertain. Germline assignment: CDR1 SGHVS and CDR2 FQNEAQ. The CDR3 runs to 14 residues. The V gene lost 5 bases and the J gene lost 0 bases, with 10 bases spanning the gap. CDR3 residues: CASSQQTVNTEAFF. The CDR3 DNA follows: TGTGCCAGCAGCCAACAGACGGTGAACACTGAAGCTTTCTTT.

This chain links TRBV4-1 with TRBJ2-1; D is undetermined. CDR3 size: 14 residues. Per germline, CDR1 MGHRA and CDR2 YSYEKL. V shed 3 bases and J shed 0 bases, with 6 bases lying between them. This CDR3 reads CASSQRNSYNEQFF. The CDR3 DNA sequence: TGCGCCAGCAGCCAGCGGAACTCCTACAATGAGCAGTTCTTC.

The CDR3, as DNA: TGTGCCAGCAGGCCCGGACAGGGAGGTGGGCAGTACTTC. Amino acids: CASRPGQGGGQYF. The genes are TRBV28 and TRBJ2-7; 8 nucleotides align to TRBD1. V trimming: 6 bases; J trimming: 9 bases; junction bases outside the gene matches: 10. Per germline, CDR1 MDHEN and CDR2 SYDVKM. This CDR3 contains 13 residues. Filled out from reference TRBV28 and TRBJ2-7, the complete variable domain reads DVKVTQSSRYLVKRTGEKVFLECVQDMDHENMFWYRQDPGLGLRLIYFSYDVKMKEKGDIPEGYSVSREKKERFSLILESASTNQTSMYLCASRPGQGGGQYFGPGTRLTVT.

This chain uses TRBV7-2 with TRBJ1-5; no reliable D call. CDR3 length: 16 amino acids. V shed 2 bases and J shed 0 bases, with 11 bases lying between them. Germline V gene lookup returns CDR1 SGHTA and CDR2 FQGNSA. The CDR3 region is CASSLTRRDSNQPQHF. The CDR3 nucleotides are TGTGCCAGCAGCTTAACCCGACGGGATAGCAATCAGCCCCAGCATTTT.

The CDR3 DNA reads as TGTGCCAGCTCAGGGACAGGTCTATCCTACGAGCAGTACTTC. It specifies CASSGTGLSYEQYF. The chain recombines TRBV18 with TRBJ2-7, with TRBD1 matching 8 bases. Germline trimming cut 5 bases from V and 1 base from J; bases unmatched to any gene: 4. Germline V gives CDR1 KGHSH, CDR2 LQKENI. CDR3 size: 14 residues.

The rearrangement joins TRBV5-1 to TRBJ2-5; tentative D call: TRBD2 (6 bases). The CDR3 loop spans 14 amino acids. Per the germline V gene, CDR1 is SGHRS and CDR2 is YFSETQ. V was trimmed by 4 bases and J by 11 bases, leaving 21 bases between them. The CDR3: CASSPDLILREQYF. The CDR3, as DNA: TGCGCCAGCAGCCCGGACTTGATTCTACGGGAGCAGTACTTC.

The chain recombines TRBV6-6 with TRBJ2-7; a possible D gene is TRBD1 (6 bases). Germline V gene data show CDR1 as MNHNY and CDR2 as SVGAGI (reference sequence). This CDR3 is 15 amino acids long. Trimming shortened V by 8 bases and J by 3 bases, and 20 bases separated the two germline ends. The CDR3 DNA follows: TGTGCCAGCTCTAACCTCCGGGACATCAACTACGAGCAGTACTTC. Protein product: CASSNLRDINYEQYF.

This sequence joins TRBV7-9 and TRBJ1-5; the D gene is possibly TRBD1 (5 bases). Trimming took 1 base from V and 5 from J, leaving 9 bases between them. CDR3 length: 14 amino acids. Germline V gene data show CDR1 as SEHNR and CDR2 as FQNEAQ (reference sequence). The CDR3 DNA reads as TGTGCCAGCAGCTTAGGGGTAGGGGATCAGCCCCAGCATTTT. Protein sequence: CASSLGVGDQPQHF.

The chain has TRBV5-1 and TRBJ2-2, with a tentative D call TRBD2 (7 bases). V dropped 4 bases and J dropped 5 bases, with 18 bases sitting between them. The length of the CDR3 is 16 residues. The germline V gene encodes CDR1 SGHRS and CDR2 YFSETQ. The CDR3 loop reads CASSGGGALGTGELFF. In DNA, the CDR3 is TGCGCCAGCAGCGGAGGGGGGGCCCTTGGAACCGGGGAGCTGTTTTTT.

The rearrangement links TRBV19 to TRBJ2-6; TRBD1 aligns across 7 bases. The trim removed 5 bases at V and 0 bases at J, leaving 7 bases unmatched. CDR1 is LNHDA and CDR2 is SQIVND in the germline V gene (reference sequence). The CDR3 sequence is 17 residues long. CDR3 region: CASSSTGPSSGANVLTF. The CDR3 DNA reads TGTGCCAGTAGTTCGACAGGGCCCAGCTCTGGGGCCAACGTCCTGACTTTC.

The rearrangement uses TRBV14 and TRBJ2-5; D may be TRBD2 (6 bases). The CDR3 spans 11 residues. The V and J ends lost 4 bases and 7 bases respectively, with 7 bases between them. CDR1 is SGHDN, CDR2 FVKESK, per germline. As DNA, the CDR3 is TGTGCCAGCAGCCTCGGGGGGACCCAGTACTTC. As protein: CASSLGGTQYF.

The chain joins TRBV27 to TRBJ1-6, with D uncertain. The germline V gene encodes CDR1 MNHEY and CDR2 SMNVEV (reference sequence). V was shortened by 4 bases and J by 7 bases, with 8 bases between the two germline ends. The CDR3 totals 13 residues. CDR3 loop: CASSWSGNSPLHF. The CDR3 coding sequence is TGTGCCAGCAGTTGGAGTGGAAATTCACCCCTCCACTTT.

The J gene is TRBJ1-2, the V gene TRBV2; 8 bases fit TRBD1. Germline V lookup: CDR1 SNHLY, CDR2 FYNNEI. The CDR3 is 13 residues long. V gave up 6 bases and J gave up 7 bases; unmatched junction bases: 7. The CDR3 region is CASSLTGGTGYTF. For the CDR3, the DNA is TGTGCCAGCAGCCTAACAGGGGGGACTGGCTACACCTTC.

The chain has TRBV5-5 and TRBJ1-4, with D tentatively TRBD1 (6 bases). Trimming took 0 bases from V and 5 from J, leaving 14 bases between them. This CDR3 has 16 residues. Per germline, CDR1 SGHKS and CDR2 YYEKEE (reference sequence). This chain's CDR3 is CASSLGTGTRNEKLFF. In nucleotides, the CDR3 is TGTGCCAGCAGCTTGGGCACCGGGACACGGAATGAAAAACTGTTTTTT.